The 14 T cell receptor beta chains in this list originate from one sample, sequenced in a study of cytomegalovirus exposure and HLA in healthy donors. Amplification used 60 Vbeta primers and 13 Jbeta primers. Profiled with immunoSEQ multiplex PCR; TCRdb holds only in-frame clones, not every one. This table has around 190,000 clones, about 81% appearing once. The specimen sequenced was PBMCs. All receptors come from a man in his thirties or forties in good health and CMV-seropositive.

CDR3 loop: CASSPGGSTNEKLFF. The CDR3 DNA reads TGTGCCAGCAGCCCGGGGGGTTCAACTAATGAAAAACTGTTTTTT. This rearrangement joins TRBV28 to TRBJ1-4; tentative D call: TRBD1 (5 bases). The V end lost 6 bases, the J end lost 0 bases, and 11 bases lay between the germline ends. CDR3 size: 15 residues. CDR1 is MDHEN and CDR2 is SYDVKM in the germline V gene. The whole variable domain, filled in from reference TRBV28 and TRBJ1-4, reads DVKVTQSSRYLVKRTGEKVFLECVQDMDHENMFWYRQDPGLGLRLIYFSYDVKMKEKGDIPEGYSVSREKKERFSLILESASTNQTSMYLCASSPGGSTNEKLFFGSGTQLSVL.

This chain links TRBV7-9 with TRBJ2-7, with 8 nucleotides matching TRBD1. With V trimmed by 3 bases and J by 3 bases, 7 bases remained unmatched. This CDR3 is 15 amino acids long. In germline, CDR1 is SEHNR, CDR2 FQNEAQ (reference sequence). This CDR3 is CASSFSDRGFYEQYF. CDR3 bases: TGTGCCAGCAGCTTTAGTGACAGGGGTTTCTACGAGCAGTACTTC.

The chain joins TRBV4-3 to TRBJ2-7; 7 bases agree with TRBD2. V dropped 1 base and J dropped 1; count of bases not matched to a gene: 7. This CDR3 contains 16 residues. Per the germline V gene, CDR1 is LGHNA and CDR2 is YSLEER. The CDR3 region has the DNA TGCGCCAGCAGCCAAGGGACTAGAAAACATTCCTACGAGCAGTACTTC. Amino acid sequence: CASSQGTRKHSYEQYF.

This sequence joins TRBV6-1 and TRBJ2-3; 8 positions agree with TRBD2. The CDR3 covers 16 residues. V lost 4 bases, J lost 1 base, and 7 bases stayed unmatched. Per the germline V gene, CDR1 is MNHNS and CDR2 is SASEGT. This CDR3 is CASSARGTRGTDTQYF. As DNA, the CDR3 is TGTGCCAGCAGTGCTCGGGGGACTAGGGGCACAGATACGCAGTATTTT.

The chain is built from TRBV4-2 and TRBJ1-2, with 9 nucleotides matching TRBD1. The CDR3 has 13 residues. From germline, CDR1 is LGHNA and CDR2 YNFKEQ. V lost 4 bases, J lost 8 bases, and 5 bases stayed unmatched. The CDR3 spells CASSLGTGQGYTF. The CDR3 DNA follows: TGTGCCAGCAGCCTTGGGACAGGGCAAGGCTACACCTTC.

This clone was seen a handful of times. The CDR3: CASSPDRDTGNTIYF. CDR3 sequence (DNA): TGCGCCAGCAGCCCGGACAGGGACACTGGAAACACCATATATTTT. The chain employs TRBV4-3 and TRBJ1-3, with 8 positions matching TRBD1. The CDR3 is 15 residues long. CDR1 is LGHNA, CDR2 YSLEER, per germline. With V trimmed by 4 bases and J by 2 bases, 4 bases remained unmatched.

The sample holds one count of this clone. The chain is built from TRBV19 and TRBJ2-5; D remains ambiguous. There are 15 residues in the CDR3. Germline values: CDR1 LNHDA, CDR2 SQIVND (reference sequence). The V gene lost 3 bases and the J gene lost 4 bases, with 15 bases spanning the gap. CDR3 coding DNA: TGTGCCAGTAGTATTTCCCTCGGCAGAGGAGAGACCCAGTACTTC. Residues: CASSISLGRGETQYF.

The rearrangement uses TRBV4-2 and TRBJ2-7; 7 bases agree with TRBD1. Germline-derived CDR1 and CDR2 are LGHNA and YNFKEQ. The V gene end was trimmed by 1 base and the J gene end by 1 base; junction bases not matched to a gene: 4. This CDR3 has 15 residues. CDR3 region: CASSQGYRGSYEQYF. Written as DNA, the CDR3 is TGTGCCAGCAGCCAAGGGTACAGGGGTTCCTACGAGCAGTACTTC.

The J gene is TRBJ2-1, the V gene TRBV2; 8 bases map to TRBD2. The V gene's germline CDR1 is SNHLY and CDR2 FYNNEI. The CDR3 length is 13 residues. Trimming cost V 8 bases and J 9 bases; bases outside gene matches: 9. The CDR3 DNA reads as TGTGCCAGCTGTCGGGAGGGCCGAAGTGAGCAGTTCTTC. This translates into CASCREGRSEQFF.

This rearrangement joins TRBV11-2 to TRBJ2-1; TRBD2 aligns across 9 bases. CDR3 length equals 16 residues. J gave up 7 bases and V 0 bases, and 7 bases lay outside the gene matches. Germline CDR1 is SGHAT and CDR2 is FQNNGV. CDR3 residues: CASSLDSAGGPNEQFF. The CDR3 DNA follows: TGTGCCAGCAGCTTAGATAGTGCGGGGGGGCCTAATGAGCAGTTCTTC. Drawing the rest from reference TRBV11-2 and TRBJ2-1, the complete variable domain is EAGVAQSPRYKIIEKRQSVAFWCNPISGHATLYWYQQILGQGPKLLIQFQNNGVVDDSQLPKDRFSAERLKGVDSTLKIQPAKLEDSAVYLCASSLDSAGGPNEQFFGPGTRLTVL.

The chain combines TRBV7-3 with TRBJ2-1, with 9 bases that match TRBD2. Germline V gene lookup returns CDR1 SGHTA and CDR2 FQGTGA. The V segment lost 0 bases and the J segment 10 bases; nucleotides outside the gene matches: 4. The CDR3 is 14 amino acids. CDR3 DNA: TGTGCCAGCAGCTTAACCTTACTAGCGGGCGAGCAGTTCTTC. This gives the protein CASSLTLLAGEQFF.

This chain links TRBV19 with TRBJ2-3; 8 bases fit TRBD1. Trimming cost V 6 bases and J 6 bases; bases outside gene matches: 5. The CDR3 has 13 amino acids. The germline CDR1 and CDR2 sequences are LNHDA and SQIVND (reference sequence). The CDR3 is CASRHRGWDTQYF. CDR3 sequence (DNA): TGTGCCAGTAGGCACAGGGGGTGGGATACGCAGTATTTT.

In this sample, this clone turned up once. In nucleotides, the CDR3 is TGCGCCAGCAGGAGGGAACCTCTAGCGGGGGTCACAGATACGCAGTATTTT. Protein product: CASRREPLAGVTDTQYF. The V and J genes are TRBV5-1 and TRBJ2-3; 10 bases align to TRBD2. The ends lost 5 bases at V and 2 bases at J; junction bases unmatched: 11. The CDR3 totals 17 residues. Germline CDR1 reads SGHRS; CDR2 reads YFSETQ.

This clone was observed a single time. J is TRBJ2-3 and V is TRBV18; maybe TRBD2 (6 bases). Germline CDR1 and CDR2: KGHSH and LQKENI. The CDR3 extends over 13 amino acids. Trimming shortened V by 1 base and J by 5 bases, and 7 bases separated the two germline ends. CDR3 region: CASSPRGEDTQYF. CDR3 nucleotide sequence: TGTGCCAGCTCACCACGGGGGGAAGATACGCAGTATTTT.